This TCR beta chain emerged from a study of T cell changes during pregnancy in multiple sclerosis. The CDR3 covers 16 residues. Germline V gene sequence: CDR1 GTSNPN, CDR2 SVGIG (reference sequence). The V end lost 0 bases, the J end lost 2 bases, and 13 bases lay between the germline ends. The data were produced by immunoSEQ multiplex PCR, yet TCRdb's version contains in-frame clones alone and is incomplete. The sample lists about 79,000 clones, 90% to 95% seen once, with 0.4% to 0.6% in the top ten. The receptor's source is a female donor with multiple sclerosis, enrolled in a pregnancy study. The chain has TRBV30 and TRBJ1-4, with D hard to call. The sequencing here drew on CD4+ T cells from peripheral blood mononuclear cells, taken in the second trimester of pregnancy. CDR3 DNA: TGTGCCTGGAGTGTATGGCGGGTGGGCACTAATGAAAAACTGTTTTTT. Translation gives CAWSVWRVGTNEKLFF. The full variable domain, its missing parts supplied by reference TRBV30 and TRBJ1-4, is SQTIHQWPATLVQPVGSPLSLECTVEGTSNPNLYWYRQAAGRGLQLLFYSVGIGQISSEVPQNLSASRPQDRQFILSSKKLLLSDSGFYLCAWSVWRVGTNEKLFFGSGTQLSVL.